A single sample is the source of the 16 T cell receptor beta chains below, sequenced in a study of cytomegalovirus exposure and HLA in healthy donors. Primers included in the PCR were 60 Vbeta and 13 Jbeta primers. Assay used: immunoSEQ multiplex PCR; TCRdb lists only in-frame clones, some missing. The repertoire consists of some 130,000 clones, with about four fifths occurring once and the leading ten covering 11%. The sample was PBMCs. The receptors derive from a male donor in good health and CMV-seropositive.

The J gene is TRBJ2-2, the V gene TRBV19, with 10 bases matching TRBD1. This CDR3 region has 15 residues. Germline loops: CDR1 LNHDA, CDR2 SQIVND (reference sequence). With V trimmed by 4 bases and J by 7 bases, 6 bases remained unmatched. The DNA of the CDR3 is TGTGCCAGTAGTACCCTGGGACAGGGGCACGGGGAGCTGTTTTTT. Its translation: CASSTLGQGHGELFF.

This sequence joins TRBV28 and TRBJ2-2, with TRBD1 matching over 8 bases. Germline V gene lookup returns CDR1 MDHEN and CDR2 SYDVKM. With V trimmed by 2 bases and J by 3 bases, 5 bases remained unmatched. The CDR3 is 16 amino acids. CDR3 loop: CASSLPDRGYTGELFF. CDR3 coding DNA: TGTGCCAGCAGTTTACCCGACAGGGGTTACACCGGGGAGCTGTTTTTT.

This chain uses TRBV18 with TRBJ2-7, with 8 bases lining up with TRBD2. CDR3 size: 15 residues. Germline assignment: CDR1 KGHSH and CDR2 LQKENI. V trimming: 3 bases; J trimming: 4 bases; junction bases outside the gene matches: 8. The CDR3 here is CASSPSSGSSYEQYF. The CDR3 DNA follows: TGTGCCAGCTCACCCTCCAGCGGGAGTTCGTACGAGCAGTACTTC.

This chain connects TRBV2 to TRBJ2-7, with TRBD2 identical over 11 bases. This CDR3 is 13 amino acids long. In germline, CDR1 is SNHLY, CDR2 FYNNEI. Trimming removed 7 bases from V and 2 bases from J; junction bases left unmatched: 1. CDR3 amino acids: CASIAGGAYEQYF. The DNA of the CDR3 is TGTGCCAGCATAGCGGGAGGGGCCTACGAGCAGTACTTC.

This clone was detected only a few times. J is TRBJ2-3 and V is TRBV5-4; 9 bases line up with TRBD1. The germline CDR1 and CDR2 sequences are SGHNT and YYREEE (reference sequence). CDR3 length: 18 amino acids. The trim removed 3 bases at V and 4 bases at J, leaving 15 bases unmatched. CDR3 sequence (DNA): TGTGCCAGCAGCTCGGGACAGGGCGTAGTTCTATATTCAGATACGCAGTATTTT. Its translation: CASSSGQGVVLYSDTQYF. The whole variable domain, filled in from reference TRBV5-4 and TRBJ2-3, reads ETGVTQSPTHLIKTRGQQVTLRCSSQSGHNTVSWYQQALGQGPQFIFQYYREEENGRGNFPPRFSGLQFPNYSSELNVNALELDDSALYLCASSSGQGVVLYSDTQYFGPGTRLTVL.

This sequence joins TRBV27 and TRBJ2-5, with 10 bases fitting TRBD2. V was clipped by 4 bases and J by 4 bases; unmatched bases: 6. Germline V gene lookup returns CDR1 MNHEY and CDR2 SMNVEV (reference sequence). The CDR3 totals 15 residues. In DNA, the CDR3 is TGTGCCAGCAGTTATCTGGCTAGCGGGAGAGAGACCCAGTACTTC. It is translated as CASSYLASGRETQYF.

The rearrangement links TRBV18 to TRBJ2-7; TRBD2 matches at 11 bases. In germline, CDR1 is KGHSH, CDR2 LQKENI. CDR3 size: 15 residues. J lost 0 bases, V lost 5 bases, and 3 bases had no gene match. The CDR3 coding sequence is TGTGCCAGCTCAGAGGGACTAGCGGACTCCTACGAGCAGTACTTC. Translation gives CASSEGLADSYEQYF. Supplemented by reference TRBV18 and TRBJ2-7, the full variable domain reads NAGVMQNPRHLVRRRGQEARLRCSPMKGHSHVYWYRQLPEEGLKFMVYLQKENIIDESGMPKERFSAEFPKEGPSILRIQQVVRGDSAAYFCASSEGLADSYEQYFGPGTRLTVT.

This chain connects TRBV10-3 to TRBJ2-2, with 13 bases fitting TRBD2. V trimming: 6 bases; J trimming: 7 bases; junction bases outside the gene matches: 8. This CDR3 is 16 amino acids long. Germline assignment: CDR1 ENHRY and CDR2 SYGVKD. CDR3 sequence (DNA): TGTGCCATCAGCCAACTAGCGGGAGGGCCCAACGGGGAGCTGTTTTTT. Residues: CAISQLAGGPNGELFF.

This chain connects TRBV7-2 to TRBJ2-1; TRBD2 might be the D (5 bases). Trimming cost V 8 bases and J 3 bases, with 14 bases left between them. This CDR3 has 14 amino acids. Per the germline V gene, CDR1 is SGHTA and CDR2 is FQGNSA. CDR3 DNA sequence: TGTGCCAGCGTAGAGCGGACCATCTACAATGAGCAGTTCTTC. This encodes CASVERTIYNEQFF.

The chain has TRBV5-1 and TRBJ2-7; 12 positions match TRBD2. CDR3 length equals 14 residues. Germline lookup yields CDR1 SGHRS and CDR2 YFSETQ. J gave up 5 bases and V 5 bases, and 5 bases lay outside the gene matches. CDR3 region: CASSGRTSGDEQYF. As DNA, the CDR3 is TGCGCCAGCAGTGGGAGGACTAGCGGGGACGAGCAGTACTTC.

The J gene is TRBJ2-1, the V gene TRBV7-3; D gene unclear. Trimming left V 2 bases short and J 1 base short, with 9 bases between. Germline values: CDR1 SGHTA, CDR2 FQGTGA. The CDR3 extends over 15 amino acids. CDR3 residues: CASSLDASSYNEQFF. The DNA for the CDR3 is TGTGCCAGCAGCTTAGATGCTAGTTCCTACAATGAGCAGTTCTTC.

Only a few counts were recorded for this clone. CDR3 DNA: TGCGCCAGCAGCCCCGAACGGGACACAGGGGGTGGCACTGAAGCTTTCTTT. This gives the protein CASSPERDTGGGTEAFF. This sequence joins TRBV5-1 and TRBJ1-1, with TRBD1 matching 8 bases. V lost 4 bases to trimming and J lost 4 bases; unmatched junction nucleotides: 15. This CDR3 has 17 residues. Per germline, CDR1 SGHRS and CDR2 YFSETQ.

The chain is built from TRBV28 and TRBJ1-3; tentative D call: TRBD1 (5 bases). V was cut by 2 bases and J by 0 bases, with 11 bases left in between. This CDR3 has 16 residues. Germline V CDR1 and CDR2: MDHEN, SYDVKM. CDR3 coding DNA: TGTGCCAGCAGTTTAAGTCAGGGCTCCTCTGGAAACACCATATATTTT. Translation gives CASSLSQGSSGNTIYF.

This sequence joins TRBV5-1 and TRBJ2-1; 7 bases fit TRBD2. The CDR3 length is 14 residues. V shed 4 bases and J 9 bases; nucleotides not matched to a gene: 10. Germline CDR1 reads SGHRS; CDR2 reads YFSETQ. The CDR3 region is CASSVLAPEGEQFF. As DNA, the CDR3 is TGCGCCAGCAGCGTACTAGCGCCCGAGGGTGAGCAGTTCTTC.

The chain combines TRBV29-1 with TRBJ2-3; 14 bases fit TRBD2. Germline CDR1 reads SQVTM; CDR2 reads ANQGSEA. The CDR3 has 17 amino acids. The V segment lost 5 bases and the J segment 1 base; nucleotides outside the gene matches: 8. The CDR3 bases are TGCAGCGTTTCCGGGACTAGCGGGAGAGGGGGCACAGATACGCAGTATTTT. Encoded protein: CSVSGTSGRGGTDTQYF.

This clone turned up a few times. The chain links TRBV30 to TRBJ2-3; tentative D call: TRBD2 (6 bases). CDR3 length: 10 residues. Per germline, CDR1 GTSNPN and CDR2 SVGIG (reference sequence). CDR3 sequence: CASGEDTQYF. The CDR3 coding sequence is TGTGCTTCGGGGGAAGATACGCAGTATTTT. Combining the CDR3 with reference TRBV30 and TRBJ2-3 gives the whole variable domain SQTIHQWPATLVQPVGSPLSLECTVEGTSNPNLYWYRQAAGRGLQLLFYSVGIGQISSEVPQNLSASRPQDRQFILSSKKLLLSDSGFYLCASGEDTQYFGPGTRLTVL.